These T cell receptor beta chains were read from a single sample in a study of T cell responses to AZD1222 COVID-19 vaccine. Here immunoSEQ multiplex PCR was the method, and the copy in TCRdb shows in-frame clones only, minus some. Of 150,000 to 200,000 clones in the sample, 88% were seen once. The sample here was peripheral blood, taken 28 days after the second AZD1222 dose. The origin of the receptors is an adult who received the AZD1222 COVID-19 vaccine. CDR3s include the opening cysteine and the closing phenylalanine or tryptophan. The D gene is left open where the match is weak. Size tells how often a clone was seen (once, few, many) or the class of an expanded clone, and some rows leave it out.

>TRBJ1-3|NA|NA|TRBV7-9
TGTGCCAGCAGCTTAGACGGCGGCTCTGGAAACACCATATATTTT
CASSLDGGSGNTIYF
>TRBJ1-5|NA|NA|TRBV21-1
NA
CASSKDGVAGGNQPQHF
>TRBJ2-3|NA|NA|TRBV4-1
TGCGCCAGCAGCCCTGTGGACGGGGATACGCAGTATTTT
CASSPVDGDTQYF
>TRBJ1-3|TRBD1|NA|TRBV27
TGTGCCAGCAAGCCCGGACAGGGAGTAGCGGGAAACACCATATATTTT
CASKPGQGVAGNTIYF
>TRBJ2-7|TRBD1|NA|TRBV7-8
TGTGCCAGCAGCTCCACAGGGGGCGTGCGCTACGAGCAGTACTTC
CASSSTGGVRYEQYF
>TRBJ2-4|TRBD1|NA|TRBV10-1
TGCGCCAGCAGTGGACAGGGCGAAGCCAAAAACATTCAGTACTTC
CASSGQGEAKNIQYF
>TRBJ2-1|TRBD1|NA|TRBV4-2
TGTGCCAGCAGCCAAGAAGAGACAGGGAACTACAATGAGCAGTTCTTC
CASSQEETGNYNEQFF
>TRBJ2-2|NA|NA|TRBV11-2
TGTGCCAGCAGCTTAACAGAGTTGGCGCTGTTTTTT
CASSLTELALFF
>TRBJ1-1|NA|few|TRBV19
TGTGCCAGTAGTGACCACGGGCCGAACACTGAAGCTTTCTTT
CASSDHGPNTEAFF
>TRBJ2-2|TRBD2|NA|TRBV30
TGTGCCTGGACAAAGCGTGGGGGGAGGGCGGTCACCGGGGAGCTGTTTTTT
CAWTKRGGRAVTGELFF
>TRBJ2-1|TRBD2|NA|TRBV10-3
TGTGCCATCAGTGGCGGGACTAGCGGGGGTAATGAGCAGTTCTTC
CAISGGTSGGNEQFF
>TRBJ1-1|NA|NA|TRBV14
TGTGCCAGCAGCCAGCAGGGACGGCTGAACACTGAAGCTTTCTTT
CASSQQGRLNTEAFF
>TRBJ1-1|NA|NA|TRBV25-1
TGTGCCAGCACGGGTGGGACTGAAGCTTTCTTT
CASTGGTEAFF
>TRBJ2-7|NA|NA|TRBV25-1
TGTGCCAGCAGTGAATGGGGGGAGGCGGGTAACGAGCAGTACTTC
CASSEWGEAGNEQYF
>TRBJ1-3|NA|NA|TRBV4-1
TGCGCCAGCAGCCAAGGGCTCTCTGGAAACACCATATATTTT
CASSQGLSGNTIYF
>TRBJ2-7|NA|NA|TRBV12-3/TRBV12-4
TGTGCCAGCAGTGCGACCCACGAGCAGTACTTC
CASSATHEQYF
>TRBJ2-7|NA|NA|TRBV20-1
TGCAGTGCCAACAGGGACTACGAGCAGTACTTC
CSANRDYEQYF
>TRBJ2-7|TRBD2|NA|TRBV30
TGTGCCTGGGGACTAGCGGGTTTCTACGAGCAGTACTTC
CAWGLAGFYEQYF
>TRBJ1-4|NA|NA|TRBV7-8
TGTGCCAGCAGCTTATCAAATTTTGTCTATGCTGAAAAACTGTTTTTT
CASSLSNFVYAEKLFF
>TRBJ2-7|TRBD2|NA|TRBV4-1
TGCGCCAGCAGCCAAAGACTACTAGCGGGGGGGCCTGGGTACGAGCAGTACTTC
CASSQRLLAGGPGYEQYF
>TRBJ1-2|NA|NA|TRBV9
TGTGCCAGCAGCGTAGGGGAGAGGGCGTGGAACTATGGCTACACCTTC
CASSVGERAWNYGYTF
>TRBJ2-7|NA|NA|TRBV7-2
TGTGCCAGCAGCTTCCATCACCCGGGGGAGCAGTACTTC
CASSFHHPGEQYF